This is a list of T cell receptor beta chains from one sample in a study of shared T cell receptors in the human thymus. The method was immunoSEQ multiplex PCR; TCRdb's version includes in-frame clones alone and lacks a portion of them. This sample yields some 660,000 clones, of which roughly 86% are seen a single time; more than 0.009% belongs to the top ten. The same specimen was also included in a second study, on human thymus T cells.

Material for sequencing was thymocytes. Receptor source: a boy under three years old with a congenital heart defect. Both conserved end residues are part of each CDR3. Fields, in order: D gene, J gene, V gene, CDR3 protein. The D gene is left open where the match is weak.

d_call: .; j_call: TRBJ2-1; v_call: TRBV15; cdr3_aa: CATSGGHGEQFF
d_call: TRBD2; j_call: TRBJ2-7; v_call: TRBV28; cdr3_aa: CASSVGASGNYEQYF
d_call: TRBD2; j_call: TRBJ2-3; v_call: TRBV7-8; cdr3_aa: CASSASGAGDTQYF
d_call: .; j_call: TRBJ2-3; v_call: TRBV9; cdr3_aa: CASSVDSGSPDTQYF
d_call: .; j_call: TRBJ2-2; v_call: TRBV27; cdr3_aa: CASSHHRTSNTGELFF
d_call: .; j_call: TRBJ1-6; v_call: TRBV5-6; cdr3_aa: CASSPRYGSSYNSPLHF
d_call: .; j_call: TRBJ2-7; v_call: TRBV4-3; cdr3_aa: CASSQDPAGNRYEQYF
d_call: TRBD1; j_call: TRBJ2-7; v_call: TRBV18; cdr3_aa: CASSQERTGRDEQYF
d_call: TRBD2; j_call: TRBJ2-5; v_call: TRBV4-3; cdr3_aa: CASSQDNSGRGAETQYF
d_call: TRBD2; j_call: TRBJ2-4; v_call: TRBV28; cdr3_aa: CASSVPDSGRPLAKNIQYF
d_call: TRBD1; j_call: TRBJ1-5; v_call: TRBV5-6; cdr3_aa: CASSFGRTGARVNQPQHF